Listed here are 9 T cell receptor beta chains from one sample, sequenced in a study of cytomegalovirus exposure and HLA in healthy donors. The data were produced by immunoSEQ multiplex PCR, yet TCRdb's version contains in-frame clones alone and is incomplete. The table lists 200,000 to 250,000 clones, around four fifths of them singletons. The specimen was PBMCs. These receptors originate from a young woman in good health and CMV-seronegative.

The rearrangement links TRBV2 to TRBJ1-1, with TRBD1 identical over 7 bases. Germline values: CDR1 SNHLY, CDR2 FYNNEI. Unmatched junction bases numbered 7, after V lost 3 bases and J lost 3 bases. The CDR3 is 15 residues long. In DNA form, the CDR3 reads TGTGCCAGCAGTGATCTAGGGGGCAGGGACACTGAAGCTTTCTTT. Translated: CASSDLGGRDTEAFF. Full variable domain (remainder filled in from reference TRBV2 and TRBJ1-1): EPEVTQTPSHQVTQMGQEVILRCVPISNHLYFYWYRQILGQKVEFLVSFYNNEISEKSEIFDDQFSVERPDGSNFTLKIRSTKLEDSAMYFCASSDLGGRDTEAFFGQGTRLTVV.

J is TRBJ2-3 and V is TRBV27, with D possibly TRBD2 on 5 matching bases. Germline lookup yields CDR1 MNHEY and CDR2 SMNVEV (reference sequence). The CDR3 consists of 13 residues. Between the trimmed V and J ends, which lost 2 bases and 5 bases, there was a span of 8 bases. CDR3 bases: TGTGCCAGCAGTTTAAAGCGGCTAGATACGCAGTATTTT. Amino acids: CASSLKRLDTQYF.

The rearrangement uses TRBV5-4 and TRBJ2-3, with 7 positions matching TRBD2. V lost 4 bases, J lost 0 bases, and 11 bases stayed unmatched. The V gene's germline CDR1 is SGHNT and CDR2 YYREEE (reference sequence). This CDR3 contains 17 residues. CDR3 coding DNA: TGTGCCAGCAGCCAAACCCTTACTAGCGAAAGCACAGATACGCAGTATTTT. It codes for CASSQTLTSESTDTQYF.

This chain links TRBV5-8 with TRBJ2-3; the D call may be TRBD1 or TRBD2 (6 bases each). V was pared by 2 bases and J by 0 bases, with 10 bases between. Germline V gene sequence: CDR1 SGHTS, CDR2 YDEGEE. CDR3 length: 15 amino acids. The CDR3 is CASSFTGASTDTQYF. In nucleotides, the CDR3 is TGTGCCAGCAGCTTTACGGGGGCTAGCACAGATACGCAGTATTTT.

The gene calls are TRBV13 and TRBJ2-7; D not certain. From germline, CDR1 is PRHDT and CDR2 FYEKMQ (reference sequence). The CDR3 runs to 13 residues. With 4 bases removed from V and 1 base from J, the gap between germline ends came to 8 bases. The CDR3 DNA follows: TGTGCCAGCAGCTCCGGACGGTCCTACGAGCAGTACTTC. It encodes CASSSGRSYEQYF.

The V and J genes are TRBV5-1 and TRBJ1-1, with a tentative D call TRBD1 (5 bases). V was pared by 3 bases and J by 4 bases, with 10 bases between. Per the germline V gene, CDR1 is SGHRS and CDR2 is YFSETQ. The CDR3 totals 13 residues. The CDR3 region is CASSSQQGTEAFF. In DNA form, the CDR3 reads TGCGCCAGCAGCTCACAGCAGGGCACTGAAGCTTTCTTT. Based on the CDR3 plus reference TRBV5-1 and TRBJ1-1, the full variable domain is KAGVTQTPRYLIKTRGQQVTLSCSPISGHRSVSWYQQTPGQGLQFLFEYFSETQRNKGNFPGRFSGRQFSNSRSEMNVSTLELGDSALYLCASSSQQGTEAFFGQGTRLTVV.

This clone was seen a handful of times. The same CDR3 can be traced to other DNA sequences in this sample. The CDR3 sequence is CASRGQGDQPQHF. CDR3 nucleotides: TGTGCCAGCAGGGGACAGGGGGATCAGCCCCAGCATTTT. This chain uses TRBV2 with TRBJ1-5; TRBD1 agrees at 11 bases. Germline lookup yields CDR1 SNHLY and CDR2 FYNNEI. The CDR3 is made up of 13 amino acids. J was trimmed by 5 bases and V by 6 bases; bases with no gene match: 0.

This clone was recorded once. The chain couples TRBV29-1 to TRBJ1-3, with no clear D. CDR1 SQVTM and CDR2 ANQGSEA come from the germline V gene. CDR3 length equals 12 residues. The DNA of the CDR3 is TGCAGTGTCAAAAACTCTGGAAACACCATATATTTT. Translation gives CSVKNSGNTIYF.

The chain combines TRBV28 with TRBJ1-2, with D tentatively TRBD1 (5 bases). The CDR3 has 13 residues. V was shortened by 2 bases and J by 8 bases, with 12 bases between the two germline ends. CDR1 MDHEN and CDR2 SYDVKM come from the germline V gene. CDR3 sequence (DNA): TGTGCCAGCAGTTTAACAGGTCGCTGGGGCTACACCTTC. This sequence encodes CASSLTGRWGYTF.